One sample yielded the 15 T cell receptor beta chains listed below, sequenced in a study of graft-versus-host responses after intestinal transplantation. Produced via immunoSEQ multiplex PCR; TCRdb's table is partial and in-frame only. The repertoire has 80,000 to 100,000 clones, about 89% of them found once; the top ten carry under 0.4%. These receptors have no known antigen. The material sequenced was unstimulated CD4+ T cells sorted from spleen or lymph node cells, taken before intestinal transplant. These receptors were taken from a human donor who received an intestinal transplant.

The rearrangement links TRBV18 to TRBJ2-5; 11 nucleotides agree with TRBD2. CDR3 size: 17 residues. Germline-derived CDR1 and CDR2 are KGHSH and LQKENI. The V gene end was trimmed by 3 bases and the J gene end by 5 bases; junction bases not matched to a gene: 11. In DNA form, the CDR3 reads TGTGCCAGCTCACCTAGAGGGACTAGCGGCGGTGGGGAGACCCAGTACTTC. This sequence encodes CASSPRGTSGGGETQYF.

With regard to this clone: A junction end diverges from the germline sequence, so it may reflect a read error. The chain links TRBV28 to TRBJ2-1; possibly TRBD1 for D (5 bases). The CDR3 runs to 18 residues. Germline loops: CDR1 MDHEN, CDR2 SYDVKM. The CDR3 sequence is CASSPSTLGVRVANKQFF. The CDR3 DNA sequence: TGTGCCAGCAGCCCTTCAACCCTTGGCGTCAGGGTCGCCAATAAGCAGTTCTTC.

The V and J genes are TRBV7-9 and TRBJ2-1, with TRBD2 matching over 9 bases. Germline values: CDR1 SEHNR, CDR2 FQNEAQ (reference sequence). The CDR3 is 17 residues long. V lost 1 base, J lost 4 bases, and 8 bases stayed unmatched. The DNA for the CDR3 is TGTGCCAGCAGCTTAGGGGGCCTAGCGGGACAATACAATGAGCAGTTCTTC. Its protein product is CASSLGGLAGQYNEQFF.

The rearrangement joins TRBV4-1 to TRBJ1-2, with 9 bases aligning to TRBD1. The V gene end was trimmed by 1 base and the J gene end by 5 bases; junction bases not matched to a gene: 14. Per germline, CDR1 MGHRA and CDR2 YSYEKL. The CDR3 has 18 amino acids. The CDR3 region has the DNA TGCGCCAGCAGCCAAGTCGCCAACCCCGGGACAGGGTTTTATGGCTACACCTTC. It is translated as CASSQVANPGTGFYGYTF.

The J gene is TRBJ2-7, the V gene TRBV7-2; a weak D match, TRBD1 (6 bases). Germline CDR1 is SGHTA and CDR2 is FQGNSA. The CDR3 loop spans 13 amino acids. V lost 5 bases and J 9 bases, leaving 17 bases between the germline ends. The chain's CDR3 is CASSHQHPDRQYF. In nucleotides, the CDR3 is TGTGCCAGCAGCCATCAGCACCCGGACAGGCAGTACTTC.

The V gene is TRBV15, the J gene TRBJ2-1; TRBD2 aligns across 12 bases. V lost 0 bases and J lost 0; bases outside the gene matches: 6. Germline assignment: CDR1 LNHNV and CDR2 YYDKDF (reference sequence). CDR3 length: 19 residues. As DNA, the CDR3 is TGTGCCACCAGCAGAGATCTACTAGCGGGAGGAATCTCCTACAATGAGCAGTTCTTC. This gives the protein CATSRDLLAGGISYNEQFF. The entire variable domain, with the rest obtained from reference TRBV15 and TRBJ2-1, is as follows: DAMVIQNPRYQVTQFGKPVTLSCSQTLNHNVMYWYQQKSSQAPKLLFHYYDKDFNNEADTPDNFQSRRPNTSFCFLDIRSPGLGDTAMYLCATSRDLLAGGISYNEQFFGPGTRLTVL.

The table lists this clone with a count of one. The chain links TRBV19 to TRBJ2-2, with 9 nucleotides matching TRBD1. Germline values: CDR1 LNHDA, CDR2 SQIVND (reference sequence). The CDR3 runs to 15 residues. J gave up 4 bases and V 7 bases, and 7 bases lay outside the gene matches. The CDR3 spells CASTLQGAVTGELFF. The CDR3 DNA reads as TGTGCCAGTACCCTACAGGGGGCGGTCACCGGGGAGCTGTTTTTT. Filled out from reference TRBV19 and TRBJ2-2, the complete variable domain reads DGGITQSPKYLFRKEGQNVTLSCEQNLNHDAMYWYRQDPGQGLRLIYYSQIVNDFQKGDIAEGYSVSREKKESFPLTVTSAQKNPTAFYLCASTLQGAVTGELFFGEGSRLTVL.

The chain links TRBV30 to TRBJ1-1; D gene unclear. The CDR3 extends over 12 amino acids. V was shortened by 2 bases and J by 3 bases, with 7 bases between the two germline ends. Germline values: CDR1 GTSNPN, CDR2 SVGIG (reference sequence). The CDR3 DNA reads TGTGCCTGGAGTCTCGTCGACACTGAAGCTTTCTTT. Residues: CAWSLVDTEAFF.

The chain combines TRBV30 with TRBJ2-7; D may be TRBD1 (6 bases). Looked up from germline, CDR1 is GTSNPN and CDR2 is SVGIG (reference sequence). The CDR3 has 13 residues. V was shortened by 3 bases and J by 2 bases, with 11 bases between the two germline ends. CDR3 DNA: TGTGCCTGGAGGCCCGACAGGACCTACGAGCAGTACTTC. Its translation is CAWRPDRTYEQYF.

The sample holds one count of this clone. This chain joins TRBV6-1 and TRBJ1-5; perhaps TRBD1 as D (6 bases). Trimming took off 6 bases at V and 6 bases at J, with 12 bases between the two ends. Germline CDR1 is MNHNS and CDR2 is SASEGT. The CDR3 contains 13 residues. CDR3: CASSQNRAQPQHF. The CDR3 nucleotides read TGTGCCAGCAGCCAAAACAGGGCTCAGCCCCAGCATTTT.

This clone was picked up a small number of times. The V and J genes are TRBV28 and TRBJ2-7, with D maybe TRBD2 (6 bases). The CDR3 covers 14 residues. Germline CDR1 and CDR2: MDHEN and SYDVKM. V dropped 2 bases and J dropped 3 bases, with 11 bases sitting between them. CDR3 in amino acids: CASSLGTAVYEQYF. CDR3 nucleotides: TGTGCCAGCAGTTTAGGGACTGCGGTCTACGAGCAGTACTTC.

This CDR3 is CASSEQAGSTDTQYF. The CDR3 nucleotides are TGTGCCAGCAGTGAGCAAGCGGGAAGCACAGATACGCAGTATTTT. The chain couples TRBV6-4 to TRBJ2-3, with 7 bases that match TRBD2. Germline CDR1 MRHNA, CDR2 SNTAGT. V lost 3 bases, J lost 0 bases, and 3 bases stayed unmatched. The CDR3 has 15 residues.

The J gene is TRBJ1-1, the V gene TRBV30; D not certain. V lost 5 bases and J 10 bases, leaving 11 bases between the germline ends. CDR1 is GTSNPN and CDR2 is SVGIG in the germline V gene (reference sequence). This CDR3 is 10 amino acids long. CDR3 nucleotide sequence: TGTGCCTGGGGAGGGAGCCGAGCTTTCTTT. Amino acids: CAWGGSRAFF.

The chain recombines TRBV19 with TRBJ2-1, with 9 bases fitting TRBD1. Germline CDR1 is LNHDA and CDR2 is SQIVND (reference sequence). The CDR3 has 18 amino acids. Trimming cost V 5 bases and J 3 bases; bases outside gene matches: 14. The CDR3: CASSLQPPGTGNYNEQFF. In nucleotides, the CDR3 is TGTGCCAGTAGTCTACAACCCCCCGGGACAGGGAACTACAATGAGCAGTTCTTC.

The CDR3: CASSQGAYEQYF. The CDR3 DNA follows: TGTGCCAGCAGCCAGGGGGCCTACGAGCAGTACTTC. The chain joins TRBV28 to TRBJ2-5; 7 nucleotides match TRBD1. The end of the DNA aligns better with TRBJ2-7, so the J call may be wrong. The CDR3 spans 12 residues. Germline V gives CDR1 MDHEN, CDR2 SYDVKM.